The clone carrying this TCR beta chain has only a few counts. This sample was taken from a study of control samples from healthy donors and cancer patients. Profiling relied on immunoSEQ multiplex PCR, and the TCRdb table lists in-frame clones only, not all of them. The sample records about 14,000 clones, roughly 80% being singletons. The length of the CDR3 is 14 residues. Germline V gene lookup returns CDR1 SGHDT and CDR2 YYEEEE. V dropped 0 bases and J dropped 9 bases, with 10 bases sitting between them. The TCR sequence derives from a female donor with lung cancer. Sequencing was done on a sample of formalin-fixed, paraffin-embedded tissue. This chain links TRBV5-6 with TRBJ1-6; D ambiguous. The CDR3 here is CASSLEEGASPLHF. CDR3 bases: TGTGCCAGCAGCTTGGAAGAGGGTGCTTCACCCCTCCACTTT.